A selection of T cell receptor beta chains follows, all from one sample in a study of Graves' ophthalmopathy and Graves' hyperthyroidism. TCRdb itself ran the multiplex PCR reads through MiXCR, one entry per CDR3 protein. The sample holds over a million distinct CDR3 sequences; less than 45% are singletons and the top ten take 11%. Source material: peripheral blood or thyroid tissue (not recorded which). Source of these receptors: an adult man with Graves' hyperthyroidism. Both conserved end residues are part of each CDR3. D genes are given only for firm matches. Rows may omit the clone size; those that give it use once, few, many or a size class.

J | D | V | size | CDR3 | DNA
TRBJ1-1 | . | TRBV10-3 | . | CAIGTQGMRMNTEAFF | TGTGCCATCGGTACTCAGGGGATGAGAATGAACACTGAAGCTTTCTTT
TRBJ1-4 | . | TRBV7-8 | many | CASSFAGARGEKLFF | TGTGCCAGCAGCTTTGCAGGGGCGAGAGGTGAAAAACTGTTTTTT
TRBJ2-2 | TRBD1 | TRBV10-2 | . | CASSDGTGGANTGELFF | TGCGCCAGCAGTGATGGGACAGGGGGCGCGAACACCGGGGAGCTGTTTTTT
TRBJ2-7 | . | TRBV7-9 | many | CASNVDWSYEQYF | TGTGCCAGCAACGTCGACTGGTCCTACGAGCAGTACTTC
TRBJ2-5 | TRBD2 | TRBV7-2 | few | CASSQDQDSLAGKETQYF | TGTGCCAGCAGCCAAGATCAAGACTCTTTAGCGGGAAAAGAGACCCAGTACTTC
TRBJ2-7 | . | TRBV7-9 | many | CASSFDRAPYEQYF | TGTGCCAGCAGCTTTGACCGGGCCCCCTACGAGCAGTACTTC
TRBJ1-1 | TRBD1 | TRBV20-1 | . | CSATRTGGGEAFF | TGCAGTGCTACCCGGACAGGGGGTGGTGAAGCTTTCTTT
TRBJ1-1 | . | TRBV6-2/TRBV6-3 | few | CASSYHMDRNTEAFF | TGTGCCAGCAGTTACCATATGGACAGGAACACTGAAGCTTTCTTT
TRBJ2-7 | . | TRBV25-1 | . | CASSLARGAVYEQYF | TGTGCCAGCAGCTTAGCCCGGGGGGCTGTATACGAGCAGTACTTC
TRBJ1-6 | . | TRBV12-3/TRBV12-4 | many | CASSFWAINSPLHF | TGTGCCAGCAGTTTCTGGGCCATCAATTCACCCCTCCACTTT
TRBJ2-2 | . | TRBV19 | few | CASSIISGGTGELFF | TGTGCCAGTAGTATCATTAGCGGAGGCACCGGGGAGCTGTTTTTT
TRBJ2-3 | TRBD2 | TRBV7-9 | . | CASSPAVAGAYTDTQYF | TGTGCCAGCAGCCCCGCAGTAGCGGGGGCGTACACAGATACGCAGTATTTT
TRBJ2-7 | . | TRBV7-2 | . | CASSLMLGAYEQYF | TGTGCCAGCAGCTTAATGCTGGGGGCGTACGAGCAGTACTTC
TRBJ1-5 | TRBD1 | TRBV2 | many | CASSVQAGGSSNQPQHF | TGTGCCAGCAGTGTTCAGGCAGGGGGATCTAGCAATCAGCCCCAGCATTTT
TRBJ2-7 | . | TRBV24-1 | many | CATRRGFQSYEQYF | TGTGCCACCCGACGGGGGTTTCAGTCCTACGAGCAGTACTTC
TRBJ1-1 | TRBD1 | TRBV29-1 | many | CSVLGQQNTEAFF | TGCAGCGTGTTGGGACAGCAGAACACTGAAGCTTTCTTT
TRBJ2-7 | . | TRBV7-9 | many | CASPSIYELDF | TGTGCCAGCCCTTCGATCTACGAGCTAGACTTC
TRBJ2-7 | . | TRBV5-1 | many | CASSKERSYEQYF | TGCGCCAGCAGCAAGGAAAGAAGTTACGAGCAGTACTTC
TRBJ1-4 | . | TRBV7-2 | . | CASSSSGGGLNEKLFF | TGTGCCAGCAGCTCGAGCGGTGGGGGCCTTAATGAAAAACTGTTTTTT